Described below is a single T cell receptor (beta chain) sequence and its context. What it binds is unknown. The sample comes from a study of cytomegalovirus exposure and HLA in healthy donors. CDR1 is SGHVS and CDR2 is FNYEAQ in the germline V gene. V shed 0 bases, J shed 7 bases, and the junction held 3 bases outside the gene matches. The CDR3 is made up of 14 amino acids. 13 Jbeta primers and 60 Vbeta primers were used for the PCR. This table comes from immunoSEQ multiplex PCR, and its TCRdb copy is limited to in-frame clones, with some not included. The sample yields 200,000 to 250,000 clones, over 65% seen once. Points from the study as a whole: Fewer N-insertions (relative to the roughly 630-donor mean) were reportedly seen in an Asian-associated ancestry cluster in a later analysis. Links to common viral pathogens appeared, in a later analysis, for several of the most significant clusters.

Sequencing was done on a sample of PBMCs. This receptor was taken from a human donor in good health. The chain has TRBV7-6 and TRBJ2-1; 7 nucleotides agree with TRBD2. The CDR3 loop is CASSLAGGQNEQFF. Here the CDR3 DNA reads TGTGCCAGCAGCTTAGCGGGAGGGCAGAATGAGCAGTTCTTC.